This T cell receptor (beta chain) was found in a study of identical twins. Findings and limits, study-wide: Insertion counts were lower in abundant cord blood beta clonotypes, a trend that memory repertoires did not show. Modelling underestimated the level of out-of-frame TCR alpha sharing observed in monozygotic twins. There was an excess of low generation probability in the out-of-frame alpha sequences that twins shared. Zero-insertion analyses might be partly confounded by invariant T cells like MAIT and iNKT.

Germline CDR1 SGHRS, CDR2 YFSETQ. V lost 5 bases to trimming and J lost 0 bases, with 19 bases between them. This CDR3 comprises 17 residues. As for this clonotype: Its specificity is unknown.

MiXCR, run by TCRdb on the 5' RACE reads, gives a single entry per CDR3 protein. The sample consists of about 200,000 distinct CDR3 sequences, roughly a tenth of them appearing once. The source is a middle-aged man in good health. The chain joins TRBV5-1 to TRBJ2-3, with a possible D match to TRBD1 (6 bases). Specimen: memory T cells sorted from blood. The CDR3 DNA follows: TGCGCCAGCAGTCGCCTATCCGGGACAAGGAGCACAGATACGCAGTATTTT. It is translated as CASSRLSGTRSTDTQYF.